This note documents a single TCR beta chain sequence. This specimen belongs to a study of blood T cell repertoires in COVID-19. For the study at large: Specimens from acute and convalescent COVID-19 originated in the United States, Italy and Spain. T cells, B-cell-depleted T cells, or PBMCs provided the cDNA or gDNA that served as material.

Authors' analysis steps: Amplification with reference gene primers provided the estimates of nucleated cell counts. Here immunoSEQ multiplex PCR was the method, and the copy in TCRdb shows in-frame clones only, minus some. That table supplies the V and J calls and clone size; D and trimming were determined from the DNA. The sample gives roughly 230,000 clones, roughly 87% of which show up once; around 4.6% is in the top ten. The sequence derives from a middle-aged woman who had recovered from COVID-19. Sequencing was carried out using peripheral blood.

The DNA for the CDR3 is TGCGCCAGCAGCTATGGTAGCGGGGGAACCGGGGAGCTGTTTTTT. It translates to CASSYGSGGTGELFF. The chain is built from TRBV5-1 and TRBJ2-2, with 9 bases lining up with TRBD2. The CDR3 totals 15 residues. Germline CDR1 SGHRS, CDR2 YFSETQ. After removal of 3 bases from V and 5 bases from J, the junction contained 5 bases not matched to a gene. Filled out from reference TRBV5-1 and TRBJ2-2, the complete variable domain reads KAGVTQTPRYLIKTRGQQVTLSCSPISGHRSVSWYQQTPGQGLQFLFEYFSETQRNKGNFPGRFSGRQFSNSRSEMNVSTLELGDSALYLCASSYGSGGTGELFFGEGSRLTVL.